Following are 26 T cell receptor beta chains from one sample sequenced in a study of human T cells and chemical hapten exposure. TCRdb used MiXCR to reprocess the RACE reads, holding one entry per CDR3 protein. The top ten hold roughly 2.5% of the sample, which has 90,000 to 110,000 distinct CDR3 sequences, nearly 35% seen once. Sample time point: patch test 3, about 24 weeks after DPC sensitization. Treatment of the sample: therapeutic diphenylcyclopropenone sensitization with weekly scalp DPC. The sample was whole blood, taken in connection with sensitization to the hapten diphenylcyclopropenone (DPC). These receptors were obtained from a man aged 40-50 years with alopecia areata. Some clones in this sample may be carry-over from other donors' samples.

This clonotype was detected a few times. J is TRBJ1-5 and V is TRBV28; 9 bases agree with TRBD1. This CDR3 is built from 14 residues. CDR1 is MDHEN and CDR2 is SYDVKM in the germline V gene. After removal of 6 bases from V and 5 bases from J, the junction contained 5 bases not matched to a gene. CDR3 coding DNA: TGTGCCAGCAGGGGACAGGGCATAGATCAGCCCCAGCATTTT. This encodes CASRGQGIDQPQHF.

The chain links TRBV10-3 to TRBJ2-3; D not resolved. Germline V gives CDR1 ENHRY, CDR2 SYGVKD. This CDR3 has 13 amino acids. Trimming took off 7 bases at V and 3 bases at J, with 11 bases between the two ends. This CDR3 reads CAITTGQTDTQYF. Here the CDR3 DNA reads TGTGCCATCACGACTGGCCAAACAGATACGCAGTATTTT.

The V call is TRBV3-1, the J call TRBJ2-3; the D gene is possibly TRBD2 (5 bases). The CDR3 sequence is 15 residues long. Trimming took 2 bases from V and 4 from J, leaving 13 bases between them. CDR1 is LGHDT, CDR2 YNNKEL, per germline (reference sequence). The CDR3 reads CASSQRGRGPDTQYF. The CDR3 nucleotides read TGTGCCAGCAGCCAACGTGGGCGCGGGCCAGATACGCAGTATTTT.

The table lists this clonotype with a count of one. The chain recombines TRBV6-5 with TRBJ1-4, with D possibly being TRBD1 (5 bases). The CDR3 covers 14 residues. In germline, CDR1 is MNHEY, CDR2 SVGAGI. V lost 2 bases and J 7 bases, leaving 11 bases between the germline ends. CDR3 amino acids: CASSYEGDGEKLFF. The CDR3 DNA is TGTGCCAGCAGTTACGAAGGGGATGGTGAAAAACTGTTTTTT.

V gene TRBV10-3 combines with J gene TRBJ2-3, with D uncertain. The CDR3 runs to 14 residues. The V end lost 7 bases, the J end lost 2 bases, and 13 bases lay between the germline ends. The germline gives CDR1 ENHRY, CDR2 SYGVKD. This chain's CDR3 is CAIKSSPDTDTQYF. CDR3 sequence (DNA): TGTGCCATCAAGTCTAGTCCCGACACAGATACGCAGTATTTT.

The chain uses TRBV21-1 and TRBJ2-6; the tabulated D call, TRBD1, remains unverified against the DNA. TRBV21-1 is reported as a pseudogene. The CDR3 runs to 17 residues. The chain's CDR3 is CASSPTDIYSGANVLTF. The CDR3 DNA is TGTGCCAGCAGCCCGACGGACATTTATTCTGGGGCCAACGTCCTGACTTTC.

The chain uses TRBV7-9 and TRBJ2-3, with 11 bases matching TRBD2. Unmatched junction bases numbered 5, after V lost 4 bases and J lost 5 bases. The germline V gene has CDR1 SEHNR and CDR2 FQNEAQ (reference sequence). The CDR3 covers 15 residues. This CDR3 reads CASSSLAGGLDTQYF. The CDR3 DNA follows: TGTGCCAGCAGCTCCCTAGCGGGAGGCTTAGATACGCAGTATTTT.

The sample holds a few counts of this clonotype. V gene TRBV7-3 combines with J gene TRBJ2-1, with D possibly being TRBD2 (6 bases). Deletions cut 5 bases from V and 0 bases from J, with 14 bases between. CDR1 is SGHTA and CDR2 is FQGTGA in the germline V gene. This CDR3 is 16 amino acids long. As DNA, the CDR3 is TGTGCCAGCAGCAAAACCCTAGCGAGCTCCTACAATGAGCAGTTCTTC. Translation gives CASSKTLASSYNEQFF.

The count of this clonotype is one. The chain carries TRBV3-1 and TRBJ1-5, with D possibly matching TRBD1 (5 bases). Germline-derived CDR1 and CDR2 are LGHDT and YNNKEL (reference sequence). CDR3 length equals 15 residues. V was shortened by 5 bases and J by 0 bases, with 11 bases between the two germline ends. In DNA, the CDR3 is TGTGCCAGCAGCTCGACAGCAAATAGCAATCAGCCCCAGCATTTT. Translation: CASSSTANSNQPQHF.

This clonotype was counted only a few times. In DNA form, the CDR3 reads TGTGCCAGCTCACCCCGCTCTGGGAAAGTCTATGGCTACACCTTC. Translating gives CASSPRSGKVYGYTF. J is TRBJ1-2 and V is TRBV18, with D unclear. V lost 3 bases to trimming and J lost 4 bases, with 15 bases between them. The CDR3 sequence is 15 residues long. CDR1 KGHSH and CDR2 LQKENI come from the germline V gene.

A few counts support this clonotype. The CDR3 coding sequence is TGTGCCAGCAGTTACTCTTGGGCAGACCAGAATCAGCCCCAGCATTTT. Residues: CASSYSWADQNQPQHF. The J gene is TRBJ1-5, the V gene TRBV6-6; D gene unclear. Germline V gives CDR1 MNHNY, CDR2 SVGAGI (reference sequence). The ends were cut back, 0 bases at V and 4 bases at J, with 13 bases in the middle. CDR3 length: 16 residues.

There are a few counts of this clonotype. CDR3 coding DNA: TGTGCCAGCGGGGGGTGCTCCTACGAGCAGTACGTC. Its translation is CASGGCSYEQYV. The chain uses TRBV27 and TRBJ2-7; perhaps TRBD2 as D (6 bases). V was shortened by 8 bases and J by 0 bases, with 8 bases between the two germline ends. The CDR3 runs to 12 residues. Germline V gives CDR1 MNHEY, CDR2 SMNVEV (reference sequence).

The chain has TRBV29-1 and TRBJ2-3; D tentatively fits TRBD1 or TRBD2 (5 bases each). In germline, CDR1 is SQVTM, CDR2 ANQGSEA. CDR3 size: 14 residues. V was clipped by 8 bases and J by 0 bases, with 15 bases between them. DNA of the CDR3: TGCAGCTTGGGACGTACGGCTAGCACAGATACGCAGTATTTT. It specifies CSLGRTASTDTQYF.

V gene TRBV7-6 combines with J gene TRBJ1-3; no clear D gene. The length of the CDR3 is 16 residues. Germline V gene lookup returns CDR1 SGHVS and CDR2 FNYEAQ. The ends were cut back, 1 base at V and 0 bases at J, with 10 bases in the middle. The CDR3 spells CASSLGPNNSGNTIYF. Written as DNA, the CDR3 is TGTGCCAGCAGCTTAGGGCCTAACAACTCTGGAAACACCATATATTTT.

The genes are TRBV10-3 and TRBJ2-7, with TRBD2 as a possible D gene (5 bases). The germline gives CDR1 ENHRY, CDR2 SYGVKD. The CDR3 loop spans 13 amino acids. Trimming cost V 7 bases and J 0 bases, with 10 bases left between them. The CDR3 loop reads CAITSGSSYEQYF. The CDR3 nucleotides are TGTGCCATCACAAGCGGCAGCTCCTACGAGCAGTACTTC.

The rearrangement links TRBV12-3 or TRBV12-4 to TRBJ2-5; 9 bases line up with TRBD2. The CDR3 runs 15 residues. After removal of 5 bases from V and 2 bases from J, the junction contained 6 bases not matched to a gene. The CDR3 region has the DNA TGTGCCAGCAGTCCTCAGCGGGGGGTTCAAGAGACCCAGTACTTC. It is translated as CASSPQRGVQETQYF.

This clonotype showed up just a few times. V and J are TRBV30 and TRBJ2-5, with TRBD2 identical over 8 bases. V gave up 3 bases and J gave up 4 bases; unmatched junction bases: 4. The CDR3 contains 13 residues. Germline loops: CDR1 GTSNPN, CDR2 SVGIG (reference sequence). This CDR3 reads CAWRRRGGETQYF. The CDR3 DNA sequence: TGTGCCTGGAGGCGTCGGGGGGGAGAGACCCAGTACTTC.

This clonotype was seen a handful of times. The chain couples TRBV11-2 to TRBJ1-1; D gene uncertain. CDR1 is SGHAT, CDR2 FQNNGV, per germline. V was clipped by 1 base and J by 8 bases, with 14 bases between them. The CDR3 has 14 amino acids. This CDR3 is CASSLVASELEAFF. CDR3 bases: TGTGCCAGCAGCTTAGTGGCGTCTGAGTTGGAAGCTTTCTTT.

The chain recombines TRBV28 with TRBJ1-4, with D possibly matching TRBD1 (6 bases). Germline-derived CDR1 and CDR2 are MDHEN and SYDVKM. Trimming took off 4 bases at V and 11 bases at J, with 17 bases between the two ends. The CDR3 is made up of 14 amino acids. The CDR3 coding sequence is TGTGCCAGCAGTTCGGGACATCTAAGGGGGAAACTGTTTTTT. This codes for CASSSGHLRGKLFF.

The J gene is TRBJ2-4, the V gene TRBV6-2 or TRBV6-3; D might be TRBD1 (6 bases). The V gene's germline CDR1 is MNHEY and CDR2 SVGEGT. CDR3 size: 16 residues. Trimming removed 10 bases from V and 6 bases from J, with 25 bases in between. The CDR3 region has the DNA TGTGCCACCTCTACCGGCCTATTACTAGGGGGAAACATTCAGTACTTC. Protein sequence: CATSTGLLLGGNIQYF.

J is TRBJ2-2 and V is TRBV29-1; D call uncertain. Trimming pared 4 bases from V and 1 base from J, leaving 4 bases between. The CDR3 totals 12 residues. CDR1 is SQVTM and CDR2 is ANQGSEA in the germline V gene. The CDR3 nucleotides read TGCAGCGTTGGACGGAACACCGGGGAGCTGTTTTTT. The encoded protein is CSVGRNTGELFF.

This chain links TRBV6-2 or TRBV6-3 with TRBJ2-4; TRBD2 is a possible D gene (7 bases). Germline assignment: CDR1 MNHEY and CDR2 SVGEGT. The CDR3 extends over 14 amino acids. The V end was cut by 10 bases, the J end by 5 bases, with 18 bases between. The CDR3 nucleotides read TGTGCCATTTGGGGGGGCTTACCTGAAAACATTCAGTACTTC. Translation: CAIWGGLPENIQYF.

The chain is built from TRBV6-2 or TRBV6-3 and TRBJ2-2; TRBD2 matches 7 bases. CDR3 size: 16 residues. Losses at the gene ends were 4 bases for V and 2 bases for J; bases not matched to a gene: 7. Germline V gene sequence: CDR1 MNHEY, CDR2 SVGEGT. CDR3 region: CASSSLAAGNTGELFF. For the CDR3, the DNA is TGTGCCAGCAGTTCCCTGGCAGCGGGAAACACCGGGGAGCTGTTTTTT.

The chain uses TRBV5-1 and TRBJ1-1; 9 bases agree with TRBD1. V lost 3 bases, J lost 8 bases, and 5 bases stayed unmatched. The CDR3 length is 13 residues. From germline, CDR1 is SGHRS and CDR2 YFSETQ. CDR3 loop: CASSWGQGLEAFF. As DNA, the CDR3 is TGCGCCAGCAGCTGGGGACAGGGCTTAGAAGCTTTCTTT.

This clonotype was recorded a few times. This chain joins TRBV5-1 and TRBJ1-5; D may be TRBD1 (6 bases). V dropped 3 bases and J dropped 7 bases, with 14 bases sitting between them. The CDR3 runs to 14 residues. Germline CDR1 is SGHRS and CDR2 is YFSETQ. As DNA, the CDR3 is TGCGCCAGCAGCTACACCCCAGGGGACCAGCCCCAGCATTTT. Encoded protein: CASSYTPGDQPQHF.

This clonotype was seen only a few times. The rearrangement joins TRBV6-2 or TRBV6-3 to TRBJ2-3; TRBD2 aligns across 12 bases. The CDR3 consists of 16 residues. J was trimmed by 5 bases and V by 4 bases; bases with no gene match: 7. Germline assignment: CDR1 MNHEY and CDR2 SVGEGT. The CDR3 region has the DNA TGTGCCAGCAGTTCGCTAGCGGGAGGGCCAGGAGATACGCAGTATTTT. As protein: CASSSLAGGPGDTQYF.